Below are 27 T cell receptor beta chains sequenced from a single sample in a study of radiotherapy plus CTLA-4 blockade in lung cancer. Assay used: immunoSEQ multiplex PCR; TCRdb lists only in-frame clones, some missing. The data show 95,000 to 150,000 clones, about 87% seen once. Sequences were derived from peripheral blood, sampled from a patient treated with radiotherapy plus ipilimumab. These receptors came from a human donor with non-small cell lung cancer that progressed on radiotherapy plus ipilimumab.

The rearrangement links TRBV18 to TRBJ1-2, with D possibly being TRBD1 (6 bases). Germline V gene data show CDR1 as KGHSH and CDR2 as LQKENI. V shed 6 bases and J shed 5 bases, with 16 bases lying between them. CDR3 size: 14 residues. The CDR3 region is CASSTGLTGYGYTF. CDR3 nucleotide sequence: TGTGCCAGCTCGACAGGTTTAACGGGGTATGGCTACACCTTC. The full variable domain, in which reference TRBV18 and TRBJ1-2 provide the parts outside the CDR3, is NAGVMQNPRHLVRRRGQEARLRCSPMKGHSHVYWYRQLPEEGLKFMVYLQKENIIDESGMPKERFSAEFPKEGPSILRIQQVVRGDSAAYFCASSTGLTGYGYTFGSGTRLTVV.

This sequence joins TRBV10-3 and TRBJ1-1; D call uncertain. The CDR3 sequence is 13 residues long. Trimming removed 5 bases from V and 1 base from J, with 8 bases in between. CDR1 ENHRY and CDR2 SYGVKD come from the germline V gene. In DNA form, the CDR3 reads TGTGCCATCAGTTCCCAAGAGAACACTGAAGCTTTCTTT. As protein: CAISSQENTEAFF.

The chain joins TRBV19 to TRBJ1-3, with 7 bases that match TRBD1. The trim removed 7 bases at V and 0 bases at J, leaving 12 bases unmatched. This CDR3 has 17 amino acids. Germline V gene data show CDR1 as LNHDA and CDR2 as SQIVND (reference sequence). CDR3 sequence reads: CASKALRTGVSGNTIYF. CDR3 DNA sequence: TGTGCCAGTAAGGCCCTACGGACAGGCGTCTCTGGAAACACCATATATTTT. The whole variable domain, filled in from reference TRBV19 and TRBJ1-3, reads DGGITQSPKYLFRKEGQNVTLSCEQNLNHDAMYWYRQDPGQGLRLIYYSQIVNDFQKGDIAEGYSVSREKKESFPLTVTSAQKNPTAFYLCASKALRTGVSGNTIYFGEGSWLTVV.

The CDR3 DNA sequence: TGTGCCAGCAGCCCTTACAGCCGCAGCTCCTACAATGAGCAGTTCTTC. This encodes CASSPYSRSSYNEQFF. The chain couples TRBV5-6 to TRBJ2-1; D uncertain. Germline assignment: CDR1 SGHDT and CDR2 YYEEEE. This CDR3 is 16 amino acids long. Trimming removed 4 bases at V and 0 bases at J, with 14 bases between.

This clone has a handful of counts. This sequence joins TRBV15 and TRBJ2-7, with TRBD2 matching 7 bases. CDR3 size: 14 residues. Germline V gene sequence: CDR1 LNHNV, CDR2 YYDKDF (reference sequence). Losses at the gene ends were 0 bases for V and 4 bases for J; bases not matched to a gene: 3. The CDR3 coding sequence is TGTGCCACCAGCAGAGATCCCGGGGGGTACGAGCAGTACTTC. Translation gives CATSRDPGGYEQYF.

CDR3 DNA: TGTGCCAGTAGTATTGAAGGCGGGATCTTTTCCTACGAGCAGTACTTC. Its translation: CASSIEGGIFSYEQYF. This chain connects TRBV19 to TRBJ2-7; weak D call: TRBD2 (6 bases). Germline V gene lookup returns CDR1 LNHDA and CDR2 SQIVND (reference sequence). The V end was cut by 3 bases, the J end by 1 base, with 16 bases between. There are 16 residues in the CDR3. Combining the CDR3 with reference TRBV19 and TRBJ2-7 gives the whole variable domain DGGITQSPKYLFRKEGQNVTLSCEQNLNHDAMYWYRQDPGQGLRLIYYSQIVNDFQKGDIAEGYSVSREKKESFPLTVTSAQKNPTAFYLCASSIEGGIFSYEQYFGPGTRLTVT.

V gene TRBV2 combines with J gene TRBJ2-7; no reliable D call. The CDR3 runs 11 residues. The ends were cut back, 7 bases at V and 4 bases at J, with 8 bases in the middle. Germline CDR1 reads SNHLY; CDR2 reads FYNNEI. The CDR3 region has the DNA TGTGCCAGCAAGGTCGAGTACGAGCAGTACTTC. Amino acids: CASKVEYEQYF.

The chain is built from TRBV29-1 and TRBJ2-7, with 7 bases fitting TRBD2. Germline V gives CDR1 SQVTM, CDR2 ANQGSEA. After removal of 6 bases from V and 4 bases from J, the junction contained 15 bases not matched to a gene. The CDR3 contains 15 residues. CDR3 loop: CSVAGTTGTEYEQYF. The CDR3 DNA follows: TGCAGCGTAGCCGGGACTACAGGAACCGAGTACGAGCAGTACTTC.

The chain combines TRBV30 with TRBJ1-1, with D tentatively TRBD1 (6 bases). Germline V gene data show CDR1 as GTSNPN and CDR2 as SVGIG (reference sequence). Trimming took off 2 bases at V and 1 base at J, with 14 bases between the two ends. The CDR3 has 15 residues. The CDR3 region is CAWSLTGTRNTEAFF. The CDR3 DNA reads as TGTGCCTGGAGTTTAACCGGGACACGGAACACTGAAGCTTTCTTT.

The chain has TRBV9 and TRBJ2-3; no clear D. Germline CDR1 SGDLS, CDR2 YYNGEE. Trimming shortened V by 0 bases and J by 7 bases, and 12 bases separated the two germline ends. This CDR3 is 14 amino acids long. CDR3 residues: CASSVGLYGYTQYF. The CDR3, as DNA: TGTGCCAGCAGCGTAGGTCTCTACGGATATACGCAGTATTTT.

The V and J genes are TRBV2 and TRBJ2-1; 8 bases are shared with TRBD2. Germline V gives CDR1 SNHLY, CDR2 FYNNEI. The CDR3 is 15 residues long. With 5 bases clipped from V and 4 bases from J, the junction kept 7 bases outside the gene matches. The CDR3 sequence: CASSLEVAGYNEQFF. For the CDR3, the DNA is TGTGCCAGCAGTCTAGAGGTAGCGGGATACAATGAGCAGTTCTTC.

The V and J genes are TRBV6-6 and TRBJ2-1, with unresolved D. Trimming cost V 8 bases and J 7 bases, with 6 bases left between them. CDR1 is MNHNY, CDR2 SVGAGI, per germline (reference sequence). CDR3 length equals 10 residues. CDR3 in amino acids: CASSRNEQFF. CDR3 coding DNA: TGTGCCAGCTCCCGGAATGAGCAGTTCTTC.

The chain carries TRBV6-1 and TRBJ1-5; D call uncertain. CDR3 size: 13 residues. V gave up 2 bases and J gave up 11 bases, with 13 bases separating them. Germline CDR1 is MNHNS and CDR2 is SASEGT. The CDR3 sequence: CASSERFQSTQHF. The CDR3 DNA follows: TGTGCCAGCAGTGAACGCTTCCAGTCCACCCAGCATTTT.

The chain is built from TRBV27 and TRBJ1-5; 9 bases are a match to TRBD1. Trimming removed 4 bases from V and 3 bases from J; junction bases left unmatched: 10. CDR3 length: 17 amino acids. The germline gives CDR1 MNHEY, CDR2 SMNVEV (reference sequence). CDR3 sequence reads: CASSSFTGTGPNQPQHF. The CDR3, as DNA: TGTGCCAGCAGTTCGTTCACCGGGACAGGGCCCAATCAGCCCCAGCATTTT.

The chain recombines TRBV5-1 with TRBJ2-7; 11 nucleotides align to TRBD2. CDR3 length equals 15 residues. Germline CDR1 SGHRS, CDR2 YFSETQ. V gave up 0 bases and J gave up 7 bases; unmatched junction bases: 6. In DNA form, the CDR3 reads TGCGCCAGCAGCTTGGGGTGGCTAGCGGGAGGTGAGCAGTACTTC. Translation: CASSLGWLAGGEQYF.

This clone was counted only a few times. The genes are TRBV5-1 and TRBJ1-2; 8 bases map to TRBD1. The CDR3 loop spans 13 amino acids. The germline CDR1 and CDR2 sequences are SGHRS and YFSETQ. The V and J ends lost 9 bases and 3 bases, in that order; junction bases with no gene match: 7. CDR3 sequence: CATRTGQDYGYTF. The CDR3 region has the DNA TGCGCCACTAGGACAGGGCAAGACTATGGCTACACCTTC.

The CDR3 sequence is CASRTSGSYEQYF. The CDR3 DNA is TGCGCCAGCAGGACTAGCGGGTCCTACGAGCAGTACTTC. J is TRBJ2-7 and V is TRBV10-2; 10 bases agree with TRBD2. Germline CDR1 WSHSY, CDR2 SAAADI. This CDR3 is built from 13 residues. The V gene end was trimmed by 6 bases and the J gene end by 1 base; junction bases not matched to a gene: 0.

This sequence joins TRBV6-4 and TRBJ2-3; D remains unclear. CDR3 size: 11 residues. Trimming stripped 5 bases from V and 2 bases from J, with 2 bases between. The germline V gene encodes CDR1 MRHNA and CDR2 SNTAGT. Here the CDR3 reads CASSTTDTQYF. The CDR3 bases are TGTGCCAGCAGTACCACAGATACGCAGTATTTT.

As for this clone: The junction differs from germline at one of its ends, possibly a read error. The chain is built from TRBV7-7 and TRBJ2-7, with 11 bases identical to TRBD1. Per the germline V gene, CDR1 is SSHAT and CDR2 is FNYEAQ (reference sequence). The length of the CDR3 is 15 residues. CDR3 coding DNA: TGTGCTAGCAGCTTTAGGACAGGGGGCAACTACGAGCAGTACTTC. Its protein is CASSFRTGGNYEQYF.

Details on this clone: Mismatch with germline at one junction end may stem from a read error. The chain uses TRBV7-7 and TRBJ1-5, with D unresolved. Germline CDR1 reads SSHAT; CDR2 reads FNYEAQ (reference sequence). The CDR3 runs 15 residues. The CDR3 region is CASTRGGTFHQPQHF. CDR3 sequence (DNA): TGTGCTAGCACAAGAGGCGGCACCTTTCATCAGCCCCAGCATTTT.

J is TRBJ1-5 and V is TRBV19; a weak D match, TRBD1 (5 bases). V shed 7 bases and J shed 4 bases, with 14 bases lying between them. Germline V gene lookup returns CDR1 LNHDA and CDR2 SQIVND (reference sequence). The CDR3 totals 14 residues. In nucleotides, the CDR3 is TGTGCCAGTAATCGACCGGGGGGGAATCAGCCCCAGCATTTT. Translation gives CASNRPGGNQPQHF.

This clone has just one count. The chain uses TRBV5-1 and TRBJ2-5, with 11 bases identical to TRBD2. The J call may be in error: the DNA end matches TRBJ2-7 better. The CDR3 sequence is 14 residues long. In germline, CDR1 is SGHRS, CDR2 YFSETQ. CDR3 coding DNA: TGCGCCAGCAGATTAGCGGGAGGGCCGGACGAGCAGTACTTC. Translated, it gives CASRLAGGPDEQYF.

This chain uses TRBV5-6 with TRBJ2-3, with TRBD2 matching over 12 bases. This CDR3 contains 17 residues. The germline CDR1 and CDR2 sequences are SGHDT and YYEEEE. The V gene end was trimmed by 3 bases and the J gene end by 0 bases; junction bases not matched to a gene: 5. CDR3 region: CASSSPGTSGSTDTQYF. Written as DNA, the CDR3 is TGTGCCAGCAGCTCGCCCGGGACTAGCGGGAGCACAGATACGCAGTATTTT.

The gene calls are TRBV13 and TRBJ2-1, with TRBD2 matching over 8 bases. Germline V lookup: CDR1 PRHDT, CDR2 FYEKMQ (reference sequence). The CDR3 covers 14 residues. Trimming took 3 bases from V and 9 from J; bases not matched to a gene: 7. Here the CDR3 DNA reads TGTGCCAGCAGCTTGAGCGGGAGAAGCAGTGAGCAGTTCTTC. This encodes CASSLSGRSSEQFF.

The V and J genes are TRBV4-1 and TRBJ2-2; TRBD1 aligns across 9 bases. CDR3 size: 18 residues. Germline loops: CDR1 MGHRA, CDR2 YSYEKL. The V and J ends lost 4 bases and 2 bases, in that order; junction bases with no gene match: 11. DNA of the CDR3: TGCGCCAGCAGCCTCCTCGGACAGGGGTTGTTCAACACCGGGGAGCTGTTTTTT. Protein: CASSLLGQGLFNTGELFF.

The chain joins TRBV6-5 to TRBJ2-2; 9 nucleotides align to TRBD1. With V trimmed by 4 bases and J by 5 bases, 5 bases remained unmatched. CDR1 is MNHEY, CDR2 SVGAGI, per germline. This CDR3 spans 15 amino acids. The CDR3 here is CASSSQGAGTGELFF. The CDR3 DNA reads TGTGCCAGCAGTTCACAGGGGGCTGGGACCGGGGAGCTGTTTTTT.

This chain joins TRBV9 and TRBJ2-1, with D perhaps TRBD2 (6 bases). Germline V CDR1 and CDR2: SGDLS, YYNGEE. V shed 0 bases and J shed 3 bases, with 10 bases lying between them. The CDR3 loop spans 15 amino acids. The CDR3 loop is CASSVALASYNEQFF. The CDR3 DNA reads TGTGCCAGCAGCGTAGCTCTAGCGAGCTACAATGAGCAGTTCTTC.